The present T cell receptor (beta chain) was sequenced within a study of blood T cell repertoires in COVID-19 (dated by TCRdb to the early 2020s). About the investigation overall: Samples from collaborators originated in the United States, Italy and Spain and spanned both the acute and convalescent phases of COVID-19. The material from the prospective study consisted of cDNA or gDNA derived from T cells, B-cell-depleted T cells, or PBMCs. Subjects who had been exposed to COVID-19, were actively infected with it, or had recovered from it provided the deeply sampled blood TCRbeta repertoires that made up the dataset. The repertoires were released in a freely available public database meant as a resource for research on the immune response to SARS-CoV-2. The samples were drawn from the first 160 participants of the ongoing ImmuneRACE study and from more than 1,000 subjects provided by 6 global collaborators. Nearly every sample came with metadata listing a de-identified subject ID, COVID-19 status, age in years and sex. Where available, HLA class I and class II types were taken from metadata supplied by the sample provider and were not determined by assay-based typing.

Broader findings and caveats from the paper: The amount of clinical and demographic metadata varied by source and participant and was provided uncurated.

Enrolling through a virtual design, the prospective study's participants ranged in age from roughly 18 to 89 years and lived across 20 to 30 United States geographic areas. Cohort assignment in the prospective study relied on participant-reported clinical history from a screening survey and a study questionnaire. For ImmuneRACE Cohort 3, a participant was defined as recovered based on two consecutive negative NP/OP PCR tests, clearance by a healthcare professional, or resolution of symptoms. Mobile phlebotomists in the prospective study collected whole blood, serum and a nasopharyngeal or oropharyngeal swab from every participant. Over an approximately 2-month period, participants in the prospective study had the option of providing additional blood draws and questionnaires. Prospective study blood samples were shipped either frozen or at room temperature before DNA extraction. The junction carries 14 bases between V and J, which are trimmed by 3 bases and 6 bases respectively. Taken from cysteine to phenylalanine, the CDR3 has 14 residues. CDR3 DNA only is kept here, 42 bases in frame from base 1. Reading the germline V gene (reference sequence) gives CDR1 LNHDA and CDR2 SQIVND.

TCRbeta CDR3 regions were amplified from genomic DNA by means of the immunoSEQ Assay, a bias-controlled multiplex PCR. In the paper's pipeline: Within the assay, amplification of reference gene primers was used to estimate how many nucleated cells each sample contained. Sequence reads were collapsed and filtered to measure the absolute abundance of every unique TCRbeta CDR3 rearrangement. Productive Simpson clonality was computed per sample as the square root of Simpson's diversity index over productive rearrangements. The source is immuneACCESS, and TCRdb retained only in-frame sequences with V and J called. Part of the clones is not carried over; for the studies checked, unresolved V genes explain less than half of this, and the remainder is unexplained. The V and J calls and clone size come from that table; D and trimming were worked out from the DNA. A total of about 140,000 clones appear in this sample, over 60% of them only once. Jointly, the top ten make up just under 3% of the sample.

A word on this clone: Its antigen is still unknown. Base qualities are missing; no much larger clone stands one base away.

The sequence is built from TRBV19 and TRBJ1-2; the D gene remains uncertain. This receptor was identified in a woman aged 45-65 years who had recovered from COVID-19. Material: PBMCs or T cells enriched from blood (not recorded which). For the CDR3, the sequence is CASSIGEGINGYTF. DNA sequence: TGTGCCAGTAGTATTGGAGAGGGTATAAATGGCTACACCTTC.